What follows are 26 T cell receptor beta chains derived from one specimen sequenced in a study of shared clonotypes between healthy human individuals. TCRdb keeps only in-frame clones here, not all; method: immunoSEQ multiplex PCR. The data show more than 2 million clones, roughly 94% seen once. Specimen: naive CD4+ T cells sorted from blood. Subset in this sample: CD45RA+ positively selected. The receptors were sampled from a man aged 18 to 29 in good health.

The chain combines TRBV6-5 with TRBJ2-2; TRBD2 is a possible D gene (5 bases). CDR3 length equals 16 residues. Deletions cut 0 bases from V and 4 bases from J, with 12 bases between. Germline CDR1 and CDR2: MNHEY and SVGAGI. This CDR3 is CASSYSQPGLTGELFF. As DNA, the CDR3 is TGTGCCAGCAGTTACTCTCAGCCAGGACTCACCGGGGAGCTGTTTTTT.

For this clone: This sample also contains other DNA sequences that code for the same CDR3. The CDR3 is CASSDEGGQPQHF. CDR3 sequence (DNA): TGTGCCAGCAGTGACGAGGGGGGTCAGCCCCAGCATTTT. The V and J genes are TRBV6-4 and TRBJ1-5; maybe TRBD1 (6 bases). This CDR3 is built from 13 residues. Trimming cost V 2 bases and J 6 bases, with 8 bases left between them. Germline V gives CDR1 MRHNA, CDR2 SNTAGT.

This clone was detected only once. The CDR3 here is CASSATGEYGYTF. In nucleotides, the CDR3 is TGTGCCAGCAGCGCTACAGGGGAGTATGGCTACACCTTC. The chain is built from TRBV11-2 and TRBJ1-2; TRBD1 agrees at 7 bases. Germline V gives CDR1 SGHAT, CDR2 FQNNGV. There are 13 residues in the CDR3. Unmatched junction bases numbered 5, after V lost 5 bases and J lost 5 bases. The whole variable domain, remainder taken from reference TRBV11-2 and TRBJ1-2, is EAGVAQSPRYKIIEKRQSVAFWCNPISGHATLYWYQQILGQGPKLLIQFQNNGVVDDSQLPKDRFSAERLKGVDSTLKIQPAKLEDSAVYLCASSATGEYGYTFGSGTRLTVV.

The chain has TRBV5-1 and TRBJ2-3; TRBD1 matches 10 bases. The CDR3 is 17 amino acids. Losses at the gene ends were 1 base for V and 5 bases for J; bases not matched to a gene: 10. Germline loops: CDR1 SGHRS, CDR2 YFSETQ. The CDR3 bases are TGCGCCAGCAGCTTGTGGGTAGCGGGACAGGGGAGAGATACGCAGTATTTT. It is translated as CASSLWVAGQGRDTQYF. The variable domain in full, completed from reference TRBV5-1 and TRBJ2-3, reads KAGVTQTPRYLIKTRGQQVTLSCSPISGHRSVSWYQQTPGQGLQFLFEYFSETQRNKGNFPGRFSGRQFSNSRSEMNVSTLELGDSALYLCASSLWVAGQGRDTQYFGPGTRLTVL.

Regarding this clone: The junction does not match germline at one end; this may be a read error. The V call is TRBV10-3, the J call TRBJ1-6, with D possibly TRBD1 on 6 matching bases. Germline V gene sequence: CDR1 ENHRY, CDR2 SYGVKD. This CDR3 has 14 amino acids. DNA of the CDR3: TGTGCCAGCAGTTACAGGGTTACGTCCTCACCCCTCCACTTT. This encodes CASSYRVTSSPLHF.

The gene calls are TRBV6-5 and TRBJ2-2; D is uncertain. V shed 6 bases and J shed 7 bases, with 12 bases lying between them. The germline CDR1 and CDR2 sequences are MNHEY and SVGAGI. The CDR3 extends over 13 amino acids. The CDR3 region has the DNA TGTGCCAGCAGACCTCGGAGAAGCGGGGAGCTGTTTTTT. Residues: CASRPRRSGELFF.

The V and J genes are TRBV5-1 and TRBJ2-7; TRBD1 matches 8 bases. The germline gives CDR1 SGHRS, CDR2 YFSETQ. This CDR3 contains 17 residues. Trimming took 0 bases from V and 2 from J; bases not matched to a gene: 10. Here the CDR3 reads CASSLGGRQGFPYEQYF. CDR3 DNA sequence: TGCGCCAGCAGCTTGGGGGGAAGACAGGGGTTCCCCTACGAGCAGTACTTC.

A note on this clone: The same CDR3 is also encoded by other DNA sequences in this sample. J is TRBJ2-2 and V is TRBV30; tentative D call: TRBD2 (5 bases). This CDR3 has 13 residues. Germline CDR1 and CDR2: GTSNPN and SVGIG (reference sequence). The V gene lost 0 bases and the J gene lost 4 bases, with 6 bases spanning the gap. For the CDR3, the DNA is TGTGCCTGGAGTGTGAGGGTCACCGGGGAGCTGTTTTTT. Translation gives CAWSVRVTGELFF.

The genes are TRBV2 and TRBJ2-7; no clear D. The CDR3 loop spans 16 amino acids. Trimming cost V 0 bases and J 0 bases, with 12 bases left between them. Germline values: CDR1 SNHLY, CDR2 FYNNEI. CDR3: CASSEALHWRSYEQYF. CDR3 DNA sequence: TGTGCCAGCAGTGAAGCGCTTCATTGGCGCTCCTACGAGCAGTACTTC.

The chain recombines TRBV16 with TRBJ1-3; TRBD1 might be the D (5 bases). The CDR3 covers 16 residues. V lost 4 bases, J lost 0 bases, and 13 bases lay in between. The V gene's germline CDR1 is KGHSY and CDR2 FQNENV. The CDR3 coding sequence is TGTGCCAGCAGCCCATCCGGGACCTACTCTGGAAACACCATATATTTT. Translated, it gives CASSPSGTYSGNTIYF.

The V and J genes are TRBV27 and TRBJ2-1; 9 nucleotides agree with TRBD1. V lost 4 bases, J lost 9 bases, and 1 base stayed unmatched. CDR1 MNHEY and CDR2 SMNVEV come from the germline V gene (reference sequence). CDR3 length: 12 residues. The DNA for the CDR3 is TGTGCCAGCAGTTACAGGGGGCTTGAGCAGTTCTTC. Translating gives CASSYRGLEQFF.

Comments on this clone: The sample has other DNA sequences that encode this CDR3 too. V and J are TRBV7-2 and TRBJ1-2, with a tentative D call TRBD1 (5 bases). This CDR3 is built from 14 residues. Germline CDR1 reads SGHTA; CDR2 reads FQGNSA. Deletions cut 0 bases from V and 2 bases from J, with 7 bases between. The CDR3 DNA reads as TGTGCCAGCAGCTTAGCGTCAGGGAACTATGGCTACACCTTC. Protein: CASSLASGNYGYTF.

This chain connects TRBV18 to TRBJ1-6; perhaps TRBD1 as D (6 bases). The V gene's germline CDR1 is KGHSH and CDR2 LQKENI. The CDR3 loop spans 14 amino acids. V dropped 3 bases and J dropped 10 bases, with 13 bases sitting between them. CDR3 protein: CASSPSDQGSPLHF. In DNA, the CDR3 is TGTGCCAGCTCACCTTCGGACCAGGGGTCACCCCTCCACTTT.

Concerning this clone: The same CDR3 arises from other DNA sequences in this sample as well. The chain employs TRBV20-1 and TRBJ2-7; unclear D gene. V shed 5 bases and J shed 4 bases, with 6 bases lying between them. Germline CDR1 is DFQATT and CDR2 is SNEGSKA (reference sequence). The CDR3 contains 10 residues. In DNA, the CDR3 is TGCAGTGCTCTCTTGTACGAGCAGTACTTC. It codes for CSALLYEQYF.

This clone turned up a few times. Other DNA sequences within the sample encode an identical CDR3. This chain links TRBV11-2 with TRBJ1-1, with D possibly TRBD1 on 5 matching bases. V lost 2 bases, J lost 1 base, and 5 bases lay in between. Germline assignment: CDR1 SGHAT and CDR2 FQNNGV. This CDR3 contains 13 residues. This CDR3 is CASSLQGNTEAFF. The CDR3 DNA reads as TGTGCCAGCAGCTTACAGGGGAACACTGAAGCTTTCTTT.

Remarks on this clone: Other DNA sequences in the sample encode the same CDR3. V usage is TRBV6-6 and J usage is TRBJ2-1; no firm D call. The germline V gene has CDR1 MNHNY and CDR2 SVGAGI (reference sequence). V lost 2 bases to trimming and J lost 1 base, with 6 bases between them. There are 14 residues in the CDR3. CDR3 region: CASSYVGSYNEQFF. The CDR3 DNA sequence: TGTGCCAGCAGTTACGTAGGGTCCTACAATGAGCAGTTCTTC.

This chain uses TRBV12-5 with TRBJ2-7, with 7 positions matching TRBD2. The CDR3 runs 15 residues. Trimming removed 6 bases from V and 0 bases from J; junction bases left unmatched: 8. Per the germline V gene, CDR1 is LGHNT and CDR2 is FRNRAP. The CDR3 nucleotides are TGTGCTAGTGGCGGACCTAGCGGCAGCTCCTACGAGCAGTACTTC. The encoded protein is CASGGPSGSSYEQYF. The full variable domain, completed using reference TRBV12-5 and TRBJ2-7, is DARVTQTPRHKVTEMGQEVTMRCQPILGHNTVFWYRQTMMQGLELLAYFRNRAPLDDSGMPKDRFSAEMPDATLATLKIQPSEPRDSAVYFCASGGPSGSSYEQYFGPGTRLTVT.

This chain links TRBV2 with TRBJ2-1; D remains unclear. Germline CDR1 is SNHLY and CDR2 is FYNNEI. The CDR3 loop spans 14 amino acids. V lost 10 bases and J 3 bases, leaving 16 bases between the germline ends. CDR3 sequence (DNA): TGTGCCACCAAATCCCAGCTCGGCTACAATGAGCAGTTCTTC. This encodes CATKSQLGYNEQFF.

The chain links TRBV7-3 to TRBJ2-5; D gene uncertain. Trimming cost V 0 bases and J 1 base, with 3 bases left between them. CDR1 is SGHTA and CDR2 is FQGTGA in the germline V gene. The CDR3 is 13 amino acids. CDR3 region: CASSLTFQETQYF. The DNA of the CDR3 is TGTGCCAGCAGCTTAACCTTCCAAGAGACCCAGTACTTC.

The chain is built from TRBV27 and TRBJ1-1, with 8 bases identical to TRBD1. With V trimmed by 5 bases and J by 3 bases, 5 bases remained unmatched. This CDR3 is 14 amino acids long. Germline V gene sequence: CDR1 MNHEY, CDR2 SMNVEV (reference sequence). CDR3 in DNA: TGTGCCAGCAGTCCCCGGACAGGGTACACTGAAGCTTTCTTT. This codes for CASSPRTGYTEAFF.

In DNA, the CDR3 is TGTGCCAGCAGCCAAGGAGGGGCAGGCGAGACCCAGTACTTC. Translating it yields CASSQGGAGETQYF. The chain recombines TRBV6-1 with TRBJ2-5, with D perhaps matching TRBD2 (6 bases). Germline CDR1 is MNHNS and CDR2 is SASEGT. The V end was cut by 6 bases, the J end by 5 bases, with 16 bases between. The CDR3 spans 14 residues.

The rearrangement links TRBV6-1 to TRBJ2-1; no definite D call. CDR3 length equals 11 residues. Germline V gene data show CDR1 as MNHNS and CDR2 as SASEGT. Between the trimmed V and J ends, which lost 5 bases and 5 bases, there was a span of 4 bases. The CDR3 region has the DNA TGTGCCAGCAGTCGAAACAATGAGCAGTTCTTC. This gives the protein CASSRNNEQFF.

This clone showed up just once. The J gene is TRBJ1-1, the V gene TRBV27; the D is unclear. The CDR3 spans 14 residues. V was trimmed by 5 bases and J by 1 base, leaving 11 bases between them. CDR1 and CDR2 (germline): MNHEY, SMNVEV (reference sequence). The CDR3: CASSTTVPNTEAFF. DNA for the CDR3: TGTGCCAGCAGTACTACAGTCCCGAACACTGAAGCTTTCTTT.

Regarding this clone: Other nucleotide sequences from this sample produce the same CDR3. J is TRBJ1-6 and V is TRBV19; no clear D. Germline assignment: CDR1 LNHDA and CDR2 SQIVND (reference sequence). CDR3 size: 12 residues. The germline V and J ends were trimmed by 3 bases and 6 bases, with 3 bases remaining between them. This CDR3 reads CASSMGNSPLHF. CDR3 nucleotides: TGTGCCAGTAGTATGGGTAATTCACCCCTCCACTTT.

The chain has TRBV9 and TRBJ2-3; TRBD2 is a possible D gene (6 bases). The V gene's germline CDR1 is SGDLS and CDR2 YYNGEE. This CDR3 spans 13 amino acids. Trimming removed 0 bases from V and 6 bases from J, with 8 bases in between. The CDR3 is CASSVAGEDTQYF. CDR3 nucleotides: TGTGCCAGCAGCGTAGCGGGAGAGGATACGCAGTATTTT.

CDR3 sequence reads: CASSRGPANYGYTF. The CDR3 coding sequence is TGTGCCAGCAGTCGGGGGCCCGCTAACTATGGCTACACCTTC. V usage is TRBV27 and J usage is TRBJ1-2; D might be TRBD1 (6 bases). Germline V gene sequence: CDR1 MNHEY, CDR2 SMNVEV (reference sequence). The CDR3 totals 14 residues. Trimming stripped 5 bases from V and 0 bases from J, with 10 bases between.